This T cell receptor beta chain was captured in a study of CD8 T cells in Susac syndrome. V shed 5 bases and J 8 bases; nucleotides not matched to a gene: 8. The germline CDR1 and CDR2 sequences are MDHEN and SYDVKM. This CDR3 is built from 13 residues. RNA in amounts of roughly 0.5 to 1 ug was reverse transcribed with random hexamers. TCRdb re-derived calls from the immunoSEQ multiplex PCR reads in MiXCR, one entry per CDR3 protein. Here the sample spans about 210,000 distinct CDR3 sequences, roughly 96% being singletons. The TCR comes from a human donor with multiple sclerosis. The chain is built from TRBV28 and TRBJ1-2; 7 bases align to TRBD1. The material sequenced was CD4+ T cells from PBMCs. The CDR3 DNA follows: TGTGCCAGCAGTACAGGGGACCTCCAGGGCTACACCTTC. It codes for CASSTGDLQGYTF.